The T cell receptor (beta chain) under discussion was sequenced for a study of cytomegalovirus exposure and HLA in healthy donors. This CDR3 has 15 amino acids. The germline V gene encodes CDR1 SGHRS and CDR2 YFSETQ. V gave up 4 bases and J gave up 0 bases; unmatched junction bases: 4. The method was immunoSEQ multiplex PCR; TCRdb's version includes in-frame clones alone and lacks a portion of them. The sample lists about 95,000 clones, around 85% occurring once. The chain employs TRBV5-1 and TRBJ2-1; 7 bases map to TRBD1. The source of this sequence is a man aged 18-30 years in good health and CMV-seropositive. Sequenced sample: PBMCs. The CDR3: CASSPGQSSYNEQFF. The CDR3 nucleotides are TGCGCCAGCAGCCCGGGACAGAGCTCCTACAATGAGCAGTTCTTC. The full variable domain, in which reference TRBV5-1 and TRBJ2-1 provide the parts outside the CDR3, is KAGVTQTPRYLIKTRGQQVTLSCSPISGHRSVSWYQQTPGQGLQFLFEYFSETQRNKGNFPGRFSGRQFSNSRSEMNVSTLELGDSALYLCASSPGQSSYNEQFFGPGTRLTVL.